This T cell receptor beta chain was documented in a study of molecular identifiers for immune sequencing clone quantification (dated by TCRdb to about 2018). Regarding the research as a whole: For a replicate experiment, the RNA from either approximately 20,000 or 100,000 naive CD8 T cells was divided into five aliquots, and four of those aliquots went on to sequencing. The study was a methods study using CD8 T cells to benchmark molecular-identifier clustering-based TCR repertoire sequencing (MIDCIRS) and TCR RNA copy counting.

Libraries came from PCR. The data were produced on a NextSeq 500. Bulk TCR libraries were prepared as previously described, using TCR primers listed in Table S5. Total RNA was purified with the Qiagen AllPrep DNA/RNA kit. Before analysis, reads from multiple sequencing runs of one library were combined. As for the authors' bioinformatics: Reads were retained only if their TCR constant sequence matched exactly, and those retained reads were trimmed to 150 nt and grouped according to their 12-nt molecular barcodes. Reads within each barcode group were sub-clustered using a 15% Levenshtein threshold, and quality-weighted consensus sequences were constructed for each RNA molecule. Non-functional sequences were removed, as were lower-count sequences one edit away from another. Based on fitting two negative binomial distributions, any barcode sub-cluster with under 20% of the maximum read count was discarded. TCRdb's own reprocessing of the public reads used fastp at Q25 and MiXCR and kept productive beta chains. Rows with one shared CDR3 protein collapse into an entry with the most common genes and DNA. V and J calls and clone size were set by TCRdb, not the authors. This sample comprises more than 550,000 distinct CDR3 sequences, roughly 25% of them detected only once. About 0.78% of the sample belongs to the ten largest clones.

What the research found in general, with its limitations: In CMV-specific effector cells, clones with more than 20 RNA copies accounted for over 97% of molecules, whereas in naive cells such clones accounted for under 1%. A single cell's worth of spiked-in Jurkat TCR RNA was reported detectable even among one million naive CD8 T cells. When barcode sub-clustering was omitted, TCR diversity was inflated by chimeric consensus sequences, with chimeras reaching as high as 47%. Naive libraries contained spiked-in Jurkat TCR RNA (more than 9 copies' worth), which is not part of the donor repertoire. Modeling indicated roughly 3.2 TCR RNA copies recovered per cell, compared with about 10 by digital PCR, which implies a capture efficiency of 25% to 35%. Highly expanded clone sizes could be underestimated if identical TCR molecules share a barcode.

In its sample, this clonotype was seen many times. It has no known antigen specificity. No much larger clone is present one base from it, and per-base qualities are unavailable. V gives up 5 bases and J gives up 3 bases, and the segment between their germline ends measures 11 bases. From cysteine to phenylalanine, the CDR3 is 13 amino acids long. The read is trimmed to its CDR3 DNA, 39 bases read in frame from base 1. Reading the germline V gene gives CDR1 SGHRS and CDR2 YFSETQ. Libraries of naive CD8 T cells were generated from about 19,000 to 1,100,000 sorted cells, with 10%, 30% or 50% of the purified RNA used. On a BD FACSAria II, naive CD8 T cells were FACS-sorted as CD8+CD4-CCR7+CD45RA+ and collected into RLT Plus buffer. Roughly 10 TCR copies' worth of Jurkat RNA were spiked into roughly 19,000-1,000,000 naive CD8 T cell samples to test detection sensitivity. Enrichment of CD8 T cells was done with RosetteSep CD8+ T Cell Enrichment Cocktail plus Ficoll-Paque, and ACK red cell lysis came afterward.

The chain joins TRBV5-1 to TRBJ1-1; too little of a D gene remains to name it. The sequenced sample was naive CD8+ T cells from blood, with Jurkat cell RNA spiked in. Sample cell subset or site, as interpreted from the label and publication: FACS-sorted CD8+CD4-CCR7+CD45RA+ naive T cells. The receptor was isolated from a human donor in good health. Some libraries in this study had Jurkat cell RNA spiked in. The CDR3 is CASRPDTYTEAFF. The bases read TGCGCCAGCAGACCCGACACCTACACTGAAGCTTTCTTT.